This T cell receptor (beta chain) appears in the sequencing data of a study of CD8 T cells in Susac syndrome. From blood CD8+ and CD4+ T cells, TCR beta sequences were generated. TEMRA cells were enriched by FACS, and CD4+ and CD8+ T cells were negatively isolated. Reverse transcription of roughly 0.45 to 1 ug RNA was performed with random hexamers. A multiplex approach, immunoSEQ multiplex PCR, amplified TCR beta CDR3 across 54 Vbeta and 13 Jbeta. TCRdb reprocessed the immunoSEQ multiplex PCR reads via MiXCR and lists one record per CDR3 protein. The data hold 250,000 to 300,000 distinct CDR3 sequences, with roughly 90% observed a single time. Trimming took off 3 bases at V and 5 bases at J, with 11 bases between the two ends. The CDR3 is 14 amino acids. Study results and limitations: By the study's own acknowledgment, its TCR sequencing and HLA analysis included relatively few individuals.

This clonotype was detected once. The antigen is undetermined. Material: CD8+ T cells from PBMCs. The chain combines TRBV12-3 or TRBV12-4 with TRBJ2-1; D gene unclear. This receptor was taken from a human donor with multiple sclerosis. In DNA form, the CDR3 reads TGTGCCAGCAGTTTCGAGAGCCTCCACAATGAGCAGTTCTTC. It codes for CASSFESLHNEQFF.